These T cell receptor beta chains were read from a single sample in a study of a mutant IDH1 vaccine in newly diagnosed glioma. Their specific antigens are unknown. TCRdb's copy holds only in-frame clones and misses some; the assay was immunoSEQ multiplex PCR. The sample carries around 60,000 clones, around 84% recorded once. The input for sequencing was PBMCs, taken from a glioma patient whose treatment included an IDH1 peptide vaccine. All receptors come from a woman aged 45-60 years with glioma. Both conserved end residues are part of each CDR3. A D gene is named only where the DNA matches it firmly.

>NA|TRBV30|TRBJ2-4
TGTGCCTGGTGTCCCCCAGCCAAAAACATTCAGTACTTC
CAWCPPAKNIQYF
>NA|TRBV19|TRBJ1-5
TGTGCCAGTAGTATAGGGGTAGGGGGGTATCAGCCCCAGCATTTT
CASSIGVGGYQPQHF
>TRBD1|TRBV2|TRBJ2-7
TGTGCCAGCAGGGGGGACAGCAGATCCTACGAGCAGTACTTC
CASRGDSRSYEQYF
>NA|TRBV19|TRBJ2-6
TGTGCCAGTAGTATGTCTGGGGCCAACGTCCTGACTTTC
CASSMSGANVLTF
>TRBD1|TRBV19|TRBJ1-5
TGTGCCAGTAGCACGACAGGGGCGAGCAATCAGCCCCAGCATTTT
CASSTTGASNQPQHF
>NA|TRBV6-5|TRBJ2-7
TGTGCCAGCAGTTACAGCCCAGCGCTCTCCTACGAGCAGTACTTC
CASSYSPALSYEQYF
>NA|TRBV18|TRBJ1-6
TGTGCCAGCTCACCGGCGGGGGGTGCGACGTATAATTCACCCCTCCACTTT
CASSPAGGATYNSPLHF
>NA|TRBV5-6|TRBJ2-3
TGTGCCAGCAGCTTCCTAGTGAGCACAGATACGCAGTATTTT
CASSFLVSTDTQYF
>NA|TRBV19|TRBJ1-1
TGTGCCAGTAGTATAGGCTCCCGGCCGAACACTGAAGCTTTCTTT
CASSIGSRPNTEAFF
>TRBD1|TRBV6-1|TRBJ1-5
TGTGCCAGCAGATACAGGGGAGCGAGCAATCAGCCCCAGCATTTT
CASRYRGASNQPQHF
>NA|TRBV5-5|TRBJ1-1
TGTGCCAGCAGCTTGCGCGGGGGGGTCGCCACTGAAGCTTTCTTT
CASSLRGGVATEAFF
>NA|TRBV6-6|TRBJ1-3
TGTGCCAGCAGATACGGGGGATCTGGAAACACCATATATTTT
CASRYGGSGNTIYF